A single sample is the source of the 22 T cell receptor beta chains below, sequenced in a study of cytomegalovirus exposure and HLA in healthy donors. Sequencing used immunoSEQ multiplex PCR; TCRdb keeps in-frame clones, though not all of them. The table records 100,000 to 150,000 clones, roughly 89% of them present only once. Sequenced material: PBMCs. Every receptor here comes from a woman under 30 in good health and CMV-seronegative.

The V and J genes are TRBV2 and TRBJ1-5; D gene uncertain. V lost 6 bases to trimming and J lost 4 bases, with 7 bases between them. Germline V gene lookup returns CDR1 SNHLY and CDR2 FYNNEI. This CDR3 spans 12 amino acids. The CDR3 nucleotides are TGTGCCAGCAGGGCAGTAAATCAGCCCCAGCATTTT. Protein product: CASRAVNQPQHF.

For the CDR3, the DNA is TGTGCCAGCAGCCGGTCGGCAGCGGGGAGCTCTGGGGCCAACGTCCTGACTTTC. Its translation: CASSRSAAGSSGANVLTF. The rearrangement uses TRBV9 and TRBJ2-6; 7 bases line up with TRBD2. The CDR3 is 18 residues long. Unmatched junction bases numbered 10, after V lost 4 bases and J lost 0 bases. Germline CDR1 SGDLS, CDR2 YYNGEE.

This chain uses TRBV15 with TRBJ1-1; possible D gene TRBD1, 5 bases. The CDR3 totals 13 residues. V lost 0 bases and J 6 bases, leaving 8 bases between the germline ends. Germline values: CDR1 LNHNV, CDR2 YYDKDF (reference sequence). The CDR3, as DNA: TGTGCCACCAGCAGAGATGGGGGGGCTGAAGCTTTCTTT. It yields the protein CATSRDGGAEAFF. Full variable domain (missing parts from reference TRBV15 and TRBJ1-1): DAMVIQNPRYQVTQFGKPVTLSCSQTLNHNVMYWYQQKSSQAPKLLFHYYDKDFNNEADTPDNFQSRRPNTSFCFLDIRSPGLGDTAMYLCATSRDGGAEAFFGQGTRLTVV.

The J gene is TRBJ2-5, the V gene TRBV7-2; D call uncertain. Germline CDR1 reads SGHTA; CDR2 reads FQGNSA. The CDR3 extends over 13 amino acids. Trimming removed 3 bases from V and 2 bases from J, with 7 bases in between. The CDR3 DNA reads TGTGCCAGCAGCTTGAGGCGGCAAGAGACCCAGTACTTC. This sequence encodes CASSLRRQETQYF.

The chain is built from TRBV5-1 and TRBJ2-5, with 10 bases identical to TRBD2. J was trimmed by 5 bases and V by 2 bases; bases with no gene match: 9. The CDR3 consists of 16 residues. Germline CDR1 SGHRS, CDR2 YFSETQ. CDR3 nucleotide sequence: TGCGCCAGCAGCTTTGGGGAGCGGGGGGGCCAGGAGACCCAGTACTTC. Translating it yields CASSFGERGGQETQYF.

The gene calls are TRBV19 and TRBJ2-1, with 7 bases matching TRBD2. Germline V gene data show CDR1 as LNHDA and CDR2 as SQIVND (reference sequence). V was pared by 5 bases and J by 12 bases, with 1 base of the junction left unmatched. The CDR3 has 10 residues. In DNA, the CDR3 is TGTGCCAGTAGTGGGGGGGTGCAGTTCTTC. It codes for CASSGGVQFF.

This chain connects TRBV5-8 to TRBJ2-3, with 9 bases matching TRBD1. The V segment lost 4 bases and the J segment 2 bases; nucleotides outside the gene matches: 5. The CDR3 has 15 residues. The V gene's germline CDR1 is SGHTS and CDR2 YDEGEE. CDR3 DNA sequence: TGTGCCAGCAGCCCCGGGACAGGGTACACAGATACGCAGTATTTT. Its protein is CASSPGTGYTDTQYF.

The chain combines TRBV11-2 with TRBJ1-2, with 8 bases identical to TRBD1. With 0 bases clipped from V and 4 bases from J, the junction kept 4 bases outside the gene matches. CDR3 length: 15 amino acids. CDR1 and CDR2 (germline): SGHAT, FQNNGV. CDR3 coding DNA: TGTGCCAGCAGCTTAGAAAACAGGGGGTTCTATGGCTACACCTTC. Amino acid sequence: CASSLENRGFYGYTF.

This rearrangement joins TRBV10-3 to TRBJ1-1; unclear D gene. Trimming took 0 bases from V and 1 from J, leaving 6 bases between them. Germline CDR1 ENHRY, CDR2 SYGVKD. This CDR3 contains 14 residues. The CDR3 DNA sequence: TGTGCCATCAGTGAGTCGGCTTCGAACACTGAAGCTTTCTTT. Translation: CAISESASNTEAFF.

The rearrangement uses TRBV6-5 and TRBJ2-2; possibly TRBD2 for D (5 bases). The germline gives CDR1 MNHEY, CDR2 SVGAGI. V lost 5 bases and J lost 7, with 14 bases in between. CDR3 length: 14 amino acids. CDR3 sequence: CASSVMSGNGELFF. The CDR3 nucleotides read TGTGCCAGCAGTGTAATGTCGGGGAACGGGGAGCTGTTTTTT.

The V call is TRBV5-1, the J call TRBJ2-5, with D perhaps TRBD2 (5 bases). The CDR3 extends over 14 amino acids. V dropped 0 bases and J dropped 4 bases, with 10 bases sitting between them. Germline CDR1 is SGHRS and CDR2 is YFSETQ. The CDR3 DNA is TGCGCCAGCAGCTTGGGGGCTAGCACAGAGACCCAGTACTTC. Translated, it gives CASSLGASTETQYF.

This sequence joins TRBV19 and TRBJ1-1; no clear D gene. The CDR3 covers 14 residues. The V gene's germline CDR1 is LNHDA and CDR2 SQIVND (reference sequence). V gave up 5 bases and J gave up 8 bases, with 18 bases separating them. This CDR3 reads CASSGIEGRLEAFF. CDR3 nucleotide sequence: TGTGCCAGTAGTGGTATCGAGGGTAGGTTGGAAGCTTTCTTT.

The chain couples TRBV12-1 to TRBJ1-5; the table assigns TRBD1, which was not confirmed against the DNA. TRBV12-1 is flagged as a pseudogene. The CDR3 sequence is 16 residues long. The CDR3 is CATLGTGQGDCQPQHF. Here the CDR3 DNA reads TGTGCCACCCTGGGGACGGGACAGGGTGATTGTCAGCCCCAGCATTTT.

This clone is a singleton in its sample. The genes are TRBV7-2 and TRBJ1-1; weak D call: TRBD1 (6 bases). Germline V gene sequence: CDR1 SGHTA, CDR2 FQGNSA. The CDR3 covers 15 residues. Trimming removed 8 bases at V and 0 bases at J, with 16 bases between. CDR3 residues: CASRDPDRMNTEAFF. CDR3 DNA sequence: TGTGCCAGCCGAGACCCGGACAGAATGAACACTGAAGCTTTCTTT.

This clone was seen once. The V call is TRBV10-2, the J call TRBJ1-5, with unresolved D. V lost 4 bases and J lost 0, with 7 bases in between. Per germline, CDR1 WSHSY and CDR2 SAAADI. CDR3 length: 14 residues. The CDR3 spells CASSGQYSNQPQHF. CDR3 nucleotides: TGCGCCAGCAGTGGACAATATAGCAATCAGCCCCAGCATTTT.

The rearrangement joins TRBV6-5 to TRBJ1-5, with D unclear. Trimming pared 6 bases from V and 4 bases from J, leaving 10 bases between. The CDR3 has 13 amino acids. Germline CDR1 and CDR2: MNHEY and SVGAGI. CDR3 protein: CASSILANQPQHF. Here the CDR3 DNA reads TGTGCCAGCAGCATACTCGCAAATCAGCCCCAGCATTTT.

This chain connects TRBV7-9 to TRBJ2-1; 9 bases are a match to TRBD1. The CDR3 has 16 residues. Trimming at V came to 5 bases and at J to 7 bases, leaving 12 bases not matched to a gene. Germline CDR1 and CDR2: SEHNR and FQNEAQ (reference sequence). CDR3 sequence reads: CASSPLIRTGENEQFF. The CDR3 nucleotides read TGTGCCAGCAGCCCTCTTATACGGACAGGGGAGAATGAGCAGTTCTTC.

V and J are TRBV6-6 and TRBJ1-5; tentative D call: TRBD1 (5 bases). The CDR3 sequence is 16 residues long. The germline V gene has CDR1 MNHNY and CDR2 SVGAGI (reference sequence). Trimming cost V 1 base and J 3 bases, with 13 bases left between them. CDR3 in amino acids: CASSYFSGGDNQPQHF. The CDR3, as DNA: TGTGCCAGCAGTTACTTCTCCGGGGGTGACAATCAGCCCCAGCATTTT.

In DNA, the CDR3 is TGTGCCAGCAGCTTATCCAGGGGCACAGATACGCAGTATTTT. Translated: CASSLSRGTDTQYF. V gene TRBV7-9 combines with J gene TRBJ2-3; D might be TRBD1 (5 bases). CDR3 length equals 14 residues. Trimming cost V 2 bases and J 1 base, with 7 bases left between them. Germline CDR1 and CDR2: SEHNR and FQNEAQ (reference sequence).

This clone was detected only a few times. This CDR3 is CASSQQGEGGTEHTGELFF. The CDR3 nucleotides read TGTGCCAGCAGCCAACAGGGAGAAGGAGGGACAGAGCACACCGGGGAGCTGTTTTTT. This rearrangement joins TRBV4-2 to TRBJ2-2; weak D call: TRBD1 (7 bases). Germline CDR1 is LGHNA and CDR2 is YNFKEQ. The CDR3 runs to 19 residues. V was trimmed by 2 bases and J by 3 bases, leaving 22 bases between them.

The chain has TRBV18 and TRBJ2-3, with 8 positions matching TRBD2. CDR1 KGHSH and CDR2 LQKENI come from the germline V gene. The V gene end was trimmed by 5 bases and the J gene end by 2 bases; junction bases not matched to a gene: 6. This CDR3 has 15 residues. CDR3 region: CASSEAGGFTDTQYF. Here the CDR3 DNA reads TGTGCCAGCTCAGAGGCGGGGGGATTCACAGATACGCAGTATTTT.

V gene TRBV6-1 combines with J gene TRBJ1-1; perhaps TRBD1 as D (5 bases). Trimming took 3 bases from V and 0 from J, leaving 11 bases between them. CDR1 MNHNS and CDR2 SASEGT come from the germline V gene. The CDR3 runs to 15 residues. The CDR3, as DNA: TGTGCCAGCAGTGATTACAGGACTATGAACACTGAAGCTTTCTTT. Protein product: CASSDYRTMNTEAFF.